What follows is one TCR beta chain and its context. These data are taken from a study of preoperative IRX-2 immunotherapy in early breast cancer. Germline-derived CDR1 and CDR2 are GTSNPN and SVGIG (reference sequence). Trimming took 0 bases from V and 2 from J, leaving 6 bases between them. The CDR3 totals 13 residues. Treatment meaning: preoperative locoregional IRX-2 cytokine immunotherapy. This phase Ib study tested locoregional IRX-2 cytokine immunotherapy given before surgery. Assay: immunoSEQ multiplex PCR; the TCRdb copy retains only in-frame clones and omits some. This table holds fewer than 25,000 clones, around nine tenths found once.

The sequence was collected from a human donor with breast cancer. This material consisted of tumor tissue, taken after IRX-2 immunotherapy. The chain uses TRBV30 and TRBJ2-3; D unresolved. CDR3 nucleotides: TGTGCCTGGAGTGTAGGCAACACAGATACGCAGTATTTT. As protein: CAWSVGNTDTQYF.